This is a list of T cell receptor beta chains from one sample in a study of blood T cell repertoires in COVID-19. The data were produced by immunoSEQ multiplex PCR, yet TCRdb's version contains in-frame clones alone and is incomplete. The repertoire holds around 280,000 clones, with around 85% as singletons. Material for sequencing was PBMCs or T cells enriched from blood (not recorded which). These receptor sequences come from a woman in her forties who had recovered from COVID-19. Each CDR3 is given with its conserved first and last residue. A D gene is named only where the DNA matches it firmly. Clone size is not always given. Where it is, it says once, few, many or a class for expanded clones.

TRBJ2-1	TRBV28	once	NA	CASSASGVSYNEQFF	TGTGCCAGCAGTGCTTCGGGGGTCTCCTACAATGAGCAGTTCTTC
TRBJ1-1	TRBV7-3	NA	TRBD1	CASSWTGGGSTEAFF	TGTGCCAGCAGCTGGACAGGGGGAGGGAGCACTGAAGCTTTCTTT
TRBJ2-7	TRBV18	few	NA	CASSQRGGSYEQYF	TGTGCCAGCTCACAACGGGGAGGCTCCTACGAGCAGTACTTC
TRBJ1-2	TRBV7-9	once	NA	CASSPFAGQPSGGYTF	TGTGCCAGCAGCCCCTTCGCAGGACAGCCATCGGGAGGCTACACCTTC
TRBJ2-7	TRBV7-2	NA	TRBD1	CASSFWTGVGEQYF	TGTGCCAGCAGCTTCTGGACAGGGGTGGGCGAGCAGTACTTC
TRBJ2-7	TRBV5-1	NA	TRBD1	CASSFSGGDNEQYF	TGCGCCAGCAGCTTTTCAGGGGGCGACAACGAGCAGTACTTC
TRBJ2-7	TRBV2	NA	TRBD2	CASSESPSGEFEQYF	TGTGCCAGCAGTGAAAGCCCTAGCGGGGAGTTTGAGCAGTACTTC
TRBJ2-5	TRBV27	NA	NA	CASSPRGETQYF	TGTGCCAGCAGCCCCCGCGGGGAGACCCAGTACTTC
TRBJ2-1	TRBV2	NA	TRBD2	CASSVSGLANNEQFF	TGTGCCAGCAGTGTATCAGGACTAGCTAACAATGAGCAGTTCTTC
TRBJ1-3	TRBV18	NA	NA	CASSRDLSSGNTIYF	TGTGCCAGCTCGCGGGACTTAAGCTCTGGAAACACCATATATTTT
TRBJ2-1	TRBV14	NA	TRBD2	CASSYGLANEQFF	TGTGCCAGCAGCTACGGACTAGCCAATGAGCAGTTCTTC
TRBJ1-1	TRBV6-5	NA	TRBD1	CALEENRGNAEAFF	TGTGCCCTCGAGGAGAACAGGGGAAACGCTGAAGCTTTCTTT
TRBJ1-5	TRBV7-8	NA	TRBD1	CASSTQTGPNQPQHF	TGTGCCAGCAGCACCCAGACAGGGCCAAATCAGCCCCAGCATTTT
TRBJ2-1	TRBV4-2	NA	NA	CASREGFTPSYNEQFF	TGTGCCAGCAGAGAGGGCTTTACCCCCTCCTACAATGAGCAGTTCTTC
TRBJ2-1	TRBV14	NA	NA	CASSQDLGGASYNEQFF	TGTGCCAGCAGCCAAGATTTGGGGGGGGCCTCCTACAATGAGCAGTTCTTC
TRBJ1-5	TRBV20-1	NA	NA	CSASTGPDQPQHF	TGCAGTGCTAGTACAGGCCCGGATCAGCCCCAGCATTTT
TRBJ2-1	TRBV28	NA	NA	CASSLSQGTYNEQFF	TGTGCCAGCAGTTTATCCCAGGGGACCTACAATGAGCAGTTCTTC
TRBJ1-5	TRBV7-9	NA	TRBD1	CASSSGGTGVYQPQHF	TGTGCCAGCAGCTCCGGCGGGACAGGCGTTTATCAGCCCCAGCATTTT
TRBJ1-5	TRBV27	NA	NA	CASGSLQGNQPQHF	TGTGCCAGCGGATCCCTGCAGGGAAATCAGCCCCAGCATTTT
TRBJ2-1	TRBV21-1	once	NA	CASSKGGGDPAYNEQFF	TGTGCCAGCAGCAAAGGAGGGGGGGACCCAGCCTACAATGAGCAGTTCTTC
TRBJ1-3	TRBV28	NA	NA	CASSKSSGNTIYF	TGTGCCAGCTCAAAGAGCTCTGGAAACACCATATATTTT
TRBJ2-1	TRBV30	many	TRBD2	CAWAGTSGIRGQSYNEQFF	TGTGCCTGGGCCGGGACTAGCGGGATACGTGGTCAGTCCTACAATGAGCAGTTCTTC
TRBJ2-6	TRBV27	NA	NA	CASRQLGNSYSGANVLTF	TGTGCCAGCCGACAGTTAGGGAACAGCTACTCTGGGGCCAACGTCCTGACTTTC
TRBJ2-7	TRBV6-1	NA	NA	CASSEFRAGTYF	TGTGCCAGCAGTGAATTTCGGGCGGGGACCTACTTC
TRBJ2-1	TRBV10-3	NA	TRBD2	CAISESSAGEQFF	TGTGCCATCAGTGAGTCGTCAGCGGGGGAGCAGTTCTTC
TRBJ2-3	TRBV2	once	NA	CASNPGGTDTQYF	TGTGCCAGCAACCCGGGGGGCACAGATACGCAGTATTTT
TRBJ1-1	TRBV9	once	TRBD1	CASTRQGRNTEAFF	TGTGCCAGCACCAGACAGGGTCGGAACACTGAAGCTTTCTTT
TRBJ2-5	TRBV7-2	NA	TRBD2	CASSTGLAGGRETQYF	TGTGCCAGCAGCACCGGACTAGCGGGAGGGCGGGAGACCCAGTACTTC
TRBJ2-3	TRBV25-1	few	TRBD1	CASSELGTGSGDTQYF	TGTGCCAGCAGTGAATTGGGGACAGGGTCAGGCGATACGCAGTATTTT
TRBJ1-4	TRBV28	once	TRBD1	CASTLGGAANEKLFF	TGTGCCAGCACCTTAGGGGGCGCGGCTAATGAAAAACTGTTTTTT
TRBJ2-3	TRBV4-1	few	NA	CASSQQPFAAAPTDTQYF	TGCGCCAGCAGCCAACAACCCTTCGCGGCGGCCCCCACAGATACGCAGTATTTT
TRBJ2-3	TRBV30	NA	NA	CAWSVTRGPRDTQYF	TGTGCCTGGAGTGTGACGCGGGGGCCCAGGGATACGCAGTATTTT
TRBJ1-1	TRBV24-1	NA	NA	CATSDLQLRGLAFF	TGTGCCACCAGTGATTTGCAACTACGGGGTTTGGCTTTCTTT
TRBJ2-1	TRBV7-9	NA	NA	CASSPRAYNEQFF	TGTGCCAGCAGCCCCAGGGCTTACAATGAGCAGTTCTTC
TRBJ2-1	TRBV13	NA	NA	CASLAASYNEQFF	TGTGCCAGCTTGGCTGCCTCCTACAATGAGCAGTTCTTC
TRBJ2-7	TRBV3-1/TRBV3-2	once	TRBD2	CASSQRGRGLGPSEQYF	TGTGCCAGCAGCCAGAGAGGACGGGGACTAGGTCCCAGCGAGCAGTACTTC
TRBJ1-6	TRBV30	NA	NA	CAWSFVDSSIHF	TGTGCCTGGAGTTTTGTGGACAGCTCCATTCACTTT
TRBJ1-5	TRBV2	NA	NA	CASSEPGSPQHF	TGTGCCAGCAGTGAACCCGGGTCGCCCCAGCATTTT
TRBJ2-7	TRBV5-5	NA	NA	CASSLAIQIYEQYF	TGTGCCAGCAGCTTGGCTATCCAAATCTACGAGCAGTACTTC
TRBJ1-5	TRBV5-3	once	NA	CARSLGHRVIQPQHF	TGTGCCAGAAGCTTGGGACACAGGGTCATTCAGCCCCAGCATTTT
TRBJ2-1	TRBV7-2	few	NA	CASSPKLVVNEQFF	TGTGCCAGCAGCCCTAAACTCGTGGTCAATGAGCAGTTCTTC
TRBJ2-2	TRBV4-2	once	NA	CASSQNFANTGELFF	TGTGCCAGCAGCCAAAACTTCGCGAACACCGGGGAGCTGTTTTTT
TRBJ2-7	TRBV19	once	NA	CASSIGGRLYEQYF	TGTGCCAGTAGTATAGGGGGCAGACTCTACGAGCAGTACTTC
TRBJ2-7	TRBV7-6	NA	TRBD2	CASSLAGTSVYEQYF	TGTGCCAGCAGCTTGGCCGGGACTAGCGTCTACGAGCAGTACTTC
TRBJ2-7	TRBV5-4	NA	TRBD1	CASRGQGDEQYF	TGTGCCAGCAGAGGACAGGGAGACGAGCAGTACTTC
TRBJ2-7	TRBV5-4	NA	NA	CASSLVDLPGEQYF	TGTGCCAGCAGCTTGGTCGATCTACCGGGGGAGCAGTACTTC